This TCR beta chain originates from a study of T cell changes during pregnancy in multiple sclerosis. The assay was immunoSEQ multiplex PCR, and TCRdb's table has in-frame clones only and misses some. The data hold 25,000 to 30,000 clones, with about 89% observed a single time. The sequence was collected from a female donor in good health, enrolled as a control in a pregnancy study. The source material was CD4+ T cells from peripheral blood mononuclear cells, sampled in the first trimester of pregnancy.

The DNA of the CDR3 is TGTGCCTGGAGTCCCCTCAGACAGAATGAGCAGTTCTTC. This encodes CAWSPLRQNEQFF. The V and J genes are TRBV30 and TRBJ2-1; TRBD1 is a possible D gene (5 bases). The CDR3 length is 13 residues. Per the germline V gene, CDR1 is GTSNPN and CDR2 is SVGIG (reference sequence). V was cut by 2 bases and J by 7 bases, with 12 bases left in between.